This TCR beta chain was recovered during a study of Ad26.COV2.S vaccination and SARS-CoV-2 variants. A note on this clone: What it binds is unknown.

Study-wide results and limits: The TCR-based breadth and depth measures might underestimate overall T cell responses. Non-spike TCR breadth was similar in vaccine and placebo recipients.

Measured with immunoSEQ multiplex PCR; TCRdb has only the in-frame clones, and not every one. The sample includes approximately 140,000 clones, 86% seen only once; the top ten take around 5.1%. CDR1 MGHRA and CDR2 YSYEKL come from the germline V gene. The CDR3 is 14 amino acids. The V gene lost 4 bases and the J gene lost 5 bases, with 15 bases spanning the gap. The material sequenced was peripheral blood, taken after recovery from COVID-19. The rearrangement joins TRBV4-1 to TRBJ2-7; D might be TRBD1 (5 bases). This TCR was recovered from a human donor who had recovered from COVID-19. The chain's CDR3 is CASSPGFQGNEQYF. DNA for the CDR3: TGCGCCAGCAGCCCAGGGTTTCAGGGAAACGAGCAGTACTTC.